These 9 T cell receptor beta chains originate from one sample sequenced in a study of PD-1 blockade in classical Hodgkin lymphoma. Documented time point: cycle 4 day 1 (C4D1), after 5 to 7 weeks of nivolumab. All the patients suffered relapse after autologous stem cell transplantation, and brentuximab vedotin exposure differed. Repertoires were generated with immunoSEQ multiplex PCR, while TCRdb's copy carries only in-frame clones and drops some. The sample consists of over 75,000 clones, around nine tenths of them appearing once. The sequenced sample was peripheral blood mononuclear cells (PBMCs), obtained before the fourth cycle of nivolumab. Receptors were obtained from a human donor with classical Hodgkin lymphoma.

V is TRBV10-3 and J is TRBJ1-1, with D perhaps matching TRBD1 (6 bases). Trimming pared 10 bases from V and 1 base from J, leaving 19 bases between. Germline V CDR1 and CDR2: ENHRY, SYGVKD. The CDR3 sequence is 15 residues long. CDR3 sequence (DNA): TGTGCCACATACAGGGACCGTACCGCGAACACTGAAGCTTTCTTT. This translates into CATYRDRTANTEAFF.

V usage is TRBV30 and J usage is TRBJ2-3; possibly TRBD2 for D (5 bases). The germline gives CDR1 GTSNPN, CDR2 SVGIG (reference sequence). Trimming stripped 7 bases from V and 1 base from J, with 12 bases between. This CDR3 is 13 amino acids long. The CDR3 loop reads CASEELGTDTQYF. CDR3 nucleotides: TGTGCCTCGGAGGAACTGGGCACAGATACGCAGTATTTT.

J is TRBJ1-4 and V is TRBV7-9; D unresolved. V was shortened by 8 bases and J by 7 bases, with 5 bases between the two germline ends. Looked up from germline, CDR1 is SEHNR and CDR2 is FQNEAQ (reference sequence). The CDR3 runs 10 residues. The CDR3 DNA reads as TGTGCCAGCTTGGGTGAAAAACTGTTTTTT. It encodes CASLGEKLFF. The whole variable domain, remainder taken from reference TRBV7-9 and TRBJ1-4, is DTGVSQNPRHKITKRGQNVTFRCDPISEHNRLYWYRQTLGQGPEFLTYFQNEAQLEKSRLLSDRFSAERPKGSFSTLEIQRTEQGDSAMYLCASLGEKLFFGSGTQLSVL.

This clone was seen once. Mismatch with germline at one junction end may stem from a read error. This chain connects TRBV7-3 to TRBJ1-2; a possible D gene is TRBD1 (5 bases). The CDR3 runs to 14 residues. Germline assignment: CDR1 SGHTA and CDR2 FQGTGA. The CDR3 sequence is CASSLTGGIHGYTF. The CDR3 DNA sequence: TGTGCCAGCAGCCTAACGGGGGGTATACATGGCTACACCTTC.

J is TRBJ2-3 and V is TRBV6-5; 7 bases agree with TRBD2. Germline assignment: CDR1 MNHEY and CDR2 SVGAGI. V lost 4 bases, J lost 6 bases, and 10 bases stayed unmatched. The CDR3 has 15 amino acids. CDR3 DNA: TGTGCCAGCAGTTCCGCCGGGGGGAGCTCCGATACGCAGTATTTT. It codes for CASSSAGGSSDTQYF.

V usage is TRBV15 and J usage is TRBJ1-1; TRBD1 matches at 10 bases. Losses at the gene ends were 5 bases for V and 6 bases for J; bases not matched to a gene: 3. This CDR3 comprises 13 residues. CDR1 and CDR2 (germline): LNHNV, YYDKDF (reference sequence). CDR3 DNA: TGTGCCACCAGCTGGACAGGGGGTTCTGAAGCTTTCTTT. Translating it yields CATSWTGGSEAFF.

V is TRBV7-9 and J is TRBJ1-2, with D possibly matching TRBD1 (5 bases). Looked up from germline, CDR1 is SEHNR and CDR2 is FQNEAQ (reference sequence). V was shortened by 1 base and J by 5 bases, with 8 bases between the two germline ends. The CDR3 spans 13 residues. CDR3 region: CASSLGRAYGYTF. In nucleotides, the CDR3 is TGTGCCAGCAGCTTAGGCAGGGCATATGGCTACACCTTC.

The V and J genes are TRBV9 and TRBJ1-1, with D uncertain. CDR1 is SGDLS and CDR2 is YYNGEE in the germline V gene. The CDR3 runs 14 residues. V was pared by 0 bases and J by 1 base, with 7 bases between. As DNA, the CDR3 is TGTGCCAGCAGCGTAGTTCCAGAGAACACTGAAGCTTTCTTT. Translated: CASSVVPENTEAFF.

The V gene is TRBV5-1, the J gene TRBJ2-3, with 11 bases lining up with TRBD2. Germline V gives CDR1 SGHRS, CDR2 YFSETQ. J lost 4 bases, V lost 4 bases, and 5 bases had no gene match. This CDR3 region has 15 residues. This chain's CDR3 is CASSDLLAGADTQYF. DNA of the CDR3: TGCGCCAGCAGCGATCTACTAGCGGGGGCAGATACGCAGTATTTT.